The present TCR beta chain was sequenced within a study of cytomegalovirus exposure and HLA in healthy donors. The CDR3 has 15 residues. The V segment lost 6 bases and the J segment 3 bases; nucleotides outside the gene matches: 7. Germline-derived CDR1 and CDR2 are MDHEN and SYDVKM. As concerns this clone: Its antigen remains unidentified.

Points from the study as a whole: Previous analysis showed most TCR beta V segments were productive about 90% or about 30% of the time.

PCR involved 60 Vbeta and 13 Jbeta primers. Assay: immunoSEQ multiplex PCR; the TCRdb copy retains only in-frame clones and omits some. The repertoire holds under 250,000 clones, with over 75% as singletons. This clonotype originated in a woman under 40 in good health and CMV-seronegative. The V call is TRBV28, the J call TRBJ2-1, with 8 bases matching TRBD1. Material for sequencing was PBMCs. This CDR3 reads CASRLRGRNYNEQFF. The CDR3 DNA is TGTGCCAGCAGACTCAGGGGGCGCAACTACAATGAGCAGTTCTTC.